This T cell receptor (beta chain) is drawn from a study of response to subunit inactivated influenza vaccine. MiXCR, run by TCRdb on the RT-PCR reads, gives a single entry per CDR3 protein. The table has 280,000 or so distinct CDR3 sequences, around a fifth seen once. V lost 6 bases and J lost 3; bases outside the gene matches: 4. The CDR3 is 13 amino acids. CDR1 and CDR2 from the germline V gene are SQVTM and ANQGSEA. Study-wide findings and caveats: The authors suggested that few new T cells are recruited per seasonal influenza vaccination.

A word on this clonotype: Its antigen is undetermined.

The material sequenced was PBMCs from blood, taken about 20 months after vaccination. The TCR was taken from a man between 50 and 75 years old who received an inactivated influenza vaccine. The chain employs TRBV29-1 and TRBJ2-2, with 7 bases identical to TRBD1. CDR3 DNA sequence: TGCAGCGTGGGGGACAGATACACCGGGGAGCTGTTTTTT. Translating it yields CSVGDRYTGELFF.